The rows below give T cell receptor beta chains drawn from one sample of a study of identical twins. TCRdb re-called the 5' RACE reads through MiXCR, storing one row per CDR3 protein. This table holds about 470,000 distinct CDR3 sequences, 20% to 25% found once. The sample was also reused in another study, on T cells expressing NK-cell markers.

The sample was CD4+ T cells sorted from blood. These receptor sequences come from a woman between 18 and 29 years old in good health. Each CDR3 is given with its conserved first and last residue. The order of the fields is CDR3 length, V gene, J gene, clone size, D gene, CDR3 DNA, CDR3 protein. A D gene is named only where the DNA matches it firmly. Some rows have no size entry. The others give once, few or many, or a class for an expanded clone.

>13|TRBV3-1|TRBJ2-1|.|.
TGTGCCAGCAGTAACCGGGGCTACAATGAGCAGTTCTTC
CASSNRGYNEQFF
>14|TRBV2|TRBJ1-5|.|.
TGTGCCAGCAGTGAAGCGCAGGAACATCAGCCCCAGCATTTT
CASSEAQEHQPQHF
>14|TRBV6-1|TRBJ1-2|.|.
TGTGCCAGCAGTGAAGCGTCGAGTAACTATGGCTACACCTTC
CASSEASSNYGYTF
>13|TRBV7-2|TRBJ2-5|few|.
TGTGCCAGCAGCTTAGGGCAGGGGGGGACCCAGTACTTC
CASSLGQGGTQYF
>17|TRBV11-2|TRBJ2-3|.|TRBD2
TGTGCCAGCAGCTTAGTACTAGCGGGAGACGACACAGATACGCAGTATTTT
CASSLVLAGDDTDTQYF
>15|TRBV20-1|TRBJ2-1|.|.
TGCAGTGCTAGAGATCCCGGTGGGGCCGACAATGAGCAGTTCTTC
CSARDPGGADNEQFF
>13|TRBV3-1|TRBJ2-5|.|.
TGTGCCAGCAGCCAAGGGGCAGTGGAGACCCAGTACTTC
CASSQGAVETQYF
>14|TRBV5-1|TRBJ2-7|few|.
TGCGCCAGCAGCTTGCAGGGTTGGTCCTACGAGCAGTACTTC
CASSLQGWSYEQYF
>14|TRBV10-3|TRBJ2-3|.|.
TGTGCCATCACCCCAGAAAGTGGGGCAGATACGCAGTATTTT
CAITPESGADTQYF
>13|TRBV18|TRBJ2-7|.|.
TGTGCCAGCTCCCAGGGGGGCGCCTACGAGCAGTACTTC
CASSQGGAYEQYF
>14|TRBV20-1|TRBJ2-1|many|.
TGCAGTGCTGCACATAGCGGCACCTACAATGAGCAGTTCTTC
CSAAHSGTYNEQFF
>13|TRBV5-1|TRBJ2-1|once|.
TGCGCCAGCAGCTTGATTGGGGGGCTTGAGCAGTTCTTC
CASSLIGGLEQFF
>17|TRBV6-1|TRBJ2-3|.|.
TGTGCCAGCAGCCGGGGTGTCGGCGCAGGGGGCACAGATACGCAGTATTTT
CASSRGVGAGGTDTQYF
>15|TRBV10-3|TRBJ1-1|.|.
TGTGCCATCACCCTTGATTCAGGGGCGAACACTGAAGCTTTCTTT
CAITLDSGANTEAFF
>13|TRBV6-1|TRBJ1-2|few|.
TGTGCCAGCAGTGAACAGGGTCTTTATGGCTACACCTTC
CASSEQGLYGYTF
>14|TRBV24-1|TRBJ2-1|.|TRBD2
TGTGCCACCAGTGGGGCGGGAGGGAGTGGTGAGCAGTTCTTC
CATSGAGGSGEQFF
>16|TRBV10-2|TRBJ1-5|few|.
TGCGCCAGCAGTGAACCACGACAGAGTAGCAATCAGCCCCAGCATTTT
CASSEPRQSSNQPQHF
>17|TRBV15|TRBJ2-1|.|.
TGTGCCACCAGCAGAGATTCTGGGGTGGGGGGAAGGAATGAGCAGTTCTTC
CATSRDSGVGGRNEQFF
>14|TRBV5-1|TRBJ1-2|.|.
TGCGCCAGCAGCTTGGCGGGACTGATCTATGGCTACACCTTC
CASSLAGLIYGYTF
>15|TRBV9|TRBJ2-1|few|.
TGTGCCAGCAGCGTACTAGCGAGGTCCTACAATGAGCAGTTCTTC
CASSVLARSYNEQFF
>18|TRBV18|TRBJ2-1|.|TRBD2
TGTGCCAGCTCACGAATCCGCGCTAGCGGGAGAGCGGACAATGAGCAGTTCTTC
CASSRIRASGRADNEQFF
>12|TRBV5-1|TRBJ1-1|many|.
TGTGCCAGCAGTTCTCGGGGGACTGAAGCTTTCTTT
CASSSRGTEAFF
>10|TRBV5-6|TRBJ2-1|many|.
TGTGGGGTAGACGAGAATGAGCAGTTCTTC
CGVDENEQFF
>14|TRBV5-1|TRBJ2-1|.|.
TGCGCCAGCAGCTTCGACGGAGGATACAATGAGCAGTTCTTC
CASSFDGGYNEQFF
>13|TRBV6-2/TRBV6-3|TRBJ2-1|.|.
TGTGCCAGCAGTTTTCGGGCTGGGCATGAGCAGTTCTTC
CASSFRAGHEQFF
>15|TRBV12-5|TRBJ1-1|.|.
TGTGCTAGTGGTTCCGAGAGGACGATGAACACTGAAGCTTTCTTT
CASGSERTMNTEAFF
>13|TRBV9|TRBJ2-1|few|.
TGTGCCAGCAGCGTAGCTGAGTACAATGAGCAGTTCTTC
CASSVAEYNEQFF
>16|TRBV15|TRBJ2-2|.|.
TGTGCCACCAGCAGAGATCGGCCCCCTAGAACCGGGGAGCTGTTTTTT
CATSRDRPPRTGELFF
>14|TRBV5-6|TRBJ1-6|few|TRBD1
TGTGCCAGCAGCAGGACAGGCTATAATTCACCCCTCCACTTT
CASSRTGYNSPLHF
>13|TRBV15|TRBJ2-7|.|.
TGTGCCACCAGCAGAGATTATGGCTACGAGCAGTACTTC
CATSRDYGYEQYF
>15|TRBV2|TRBJ1-5|.|.
TGTGCCAGCAGTGAATCGAGGGGCCCAAATCAGCCCCAGCATTTT
CASSESRGPNQPQHF
>16|TRBV27|TRBJ1-5|few|.
TGTGCCAGCAATCCGTCTGCACTAATTTCTAATCAGCCCCAGCATTTT
CASNPSALISNQPQHF
>13|TRBV20-1|TRBJ2-7|.|.
TGCAGTGCCGTGTCTAAGGGCCTATACGAGCAGTACTTC
CSAVSKGLYEQYF
>15|TRBV6-5|TRBJ1-4|once|.
TGTGCCAGCAGTTACTCTTGGGGCGGGAATGAAAAACTGTTTTTT
CASSYSWGGNEKLFF
>14|TRBV20-1|TRBJ1-5|.|.
TGCAGTGCTAGAGAAGGGACCGACAATCAGCCCCAGCATTTT
CSAREGTDNQPQHF
>14|TRBV20-1|TRBJ2-7|few|TRBD2
TGCAGTGCAAAAGCGGGAGGAGTTTCCTACGAGCAGTACTTC
CSAKAGGVSYEQYF
>14|TRBV10-3|TRBJ2-7|.|.
TGTGCCATCAGTGAGTCCCCAGGATCCTACGAGCAGTACTTC
CAISESPGSYEQYF
>14|TRBV13|TRBJ2-7|.|TRBD1
TGTGCCAGCAGGAGACAGGGTGCCTCCTACGAGCAGTACTTC
CASRRQGASYEQYF
>14|TRBV6-1|TRBJ2-7|many|.
TGTGCCAGCACCCCCCCTCGGTATCCTTACGAGCAGTACTTC
CASTPPRYPYEQYF
>15|TRBV6-1|TRBJ1-3|few|.
TGTGCCAGCAGCCTGGGGCCGCACTCTGGAAACACCATATATTTT
CASSLGPHSGNTIYF
>12|TRBV7-9|TRBJ1-1|.|.
TGTGCCAGCAGCGACGACGAGGGTCGCGCTTTCTTT
CASSDDEGRAFF
>11|TRBV7-9|TRBJ2-3|.|.
TGTGCCAGCCAAAAAGCAGATACGCAGTATTTT
CASQKADTQYF
>15|TRBV5-5|TRBJ2-1|many|TRBD2
TGTGCCAGCAGCCCGACTAGCGGGAGCCCAAATGAGCAGTTCTTC
CASSPTSGSPNEQFF
>14|TRBV9|TRBJ1-1|.|.
TGTGCCAGCAGCGTAGACGGGGCAGGCACTGAAGCTTTCTTT
CASSVDGAGTEAFF
>14|TRBV6-5|TRBJ2-6|few|.
TGTGCCAGCAATTCGGGGGCAGGGGCCAACGTCCTGACTTTC
CASNSGAGANVLTF
>19|TRBV20-1|TRBJ2-1|few|TRBD2
TGCAGTGCTAGAGCTCGGGCCAGCGGGGGGTCATATTCCTACAATGAGCAGTTCTTC
CSARARASGGSYSYNEQFF
>16|TRBV29-1|TRBJ1-2|few|.
TGCAGCGTTGAATCGCCCGGGCGGGGATCTAACTATGGCTACACCTTC
CSVESPGRGSNYGYTF
>15|TRBV4-3|TRBJ1-1|few|TRBD1
TGCGCCAGCAGCCAAGCGGGGACAGGGAAGTATTCGGCTTTCTTT
CASSQAGTGKYSAFF
>14|TRBV6-5|TRBJ1-1|few|TRBD1
TGTGCCAGCAGTTATGACAGGGGATACACTGAAGCTTTCTTT
CASSYDRGYTEAFF
>14|TRBV27|TRBJ1-1|.|.
TGTGCCAGCAGTTTATCGAGGACACAGGACGGGGCTTTCTTT
CASSLSRTQDGAFF
>14|TRBV12-3/TRBV12-4|TRBJ2-7|.|.
TGTGCCAGCAGTACGACAGGGAGGGAGTACGAGCAGTACTTC
CASSTTGREYEQYF
>18|TRBV25-1|TRBJ2-1|many|TRBD2
TGTGCCAGCAGTGCGTTGGCGGGAGGGGTCAGCGCCTACAATGAGCAGTTCTTC
CASSALAGGVSAYNEQFF
>15|TRBV7-9|TRBJ2-2|.|.
TGTGCCAGCCTAGGGGGGGCGCAGAACACCGGGGAGCTGTTTTTT
CASLGGAQNTGELFF
>15|TRBV20-1|TRBJ2-1|.|.
TGCAGTGCCCCCGGCCCGGGACAAGATCATTCTGAGCAGTTCTTC
CSAPGPGQDHSEQFF
>14|TRBV6-5|TRBJ1-1|many|.
TGTGCCAGCAGTTACGTCCCCGGGAACACTGAAGCTTTCTTT
CASSYVPGNTEAFF